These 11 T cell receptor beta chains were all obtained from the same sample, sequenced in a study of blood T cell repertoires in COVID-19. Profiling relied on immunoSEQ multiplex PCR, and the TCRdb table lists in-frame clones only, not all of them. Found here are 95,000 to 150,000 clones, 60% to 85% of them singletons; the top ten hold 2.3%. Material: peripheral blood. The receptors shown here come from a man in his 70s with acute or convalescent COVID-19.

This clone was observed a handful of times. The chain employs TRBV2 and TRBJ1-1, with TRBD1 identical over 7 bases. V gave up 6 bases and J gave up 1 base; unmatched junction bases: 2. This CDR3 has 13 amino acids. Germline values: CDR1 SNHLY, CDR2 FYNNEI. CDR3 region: CASSQGENTEAFF. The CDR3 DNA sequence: TGTGCCAGCAGCCAGGGGGAGAACACTGAAGCTTTCTTT.

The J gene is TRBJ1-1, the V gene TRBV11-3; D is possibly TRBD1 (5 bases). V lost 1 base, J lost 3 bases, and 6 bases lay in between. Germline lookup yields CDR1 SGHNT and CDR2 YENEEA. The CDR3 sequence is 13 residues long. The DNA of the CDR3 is TGTGCCAGCAGCTTAGGACAGTACACTGAAGCTTTCTTT. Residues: CASSLGQYTEAFF.

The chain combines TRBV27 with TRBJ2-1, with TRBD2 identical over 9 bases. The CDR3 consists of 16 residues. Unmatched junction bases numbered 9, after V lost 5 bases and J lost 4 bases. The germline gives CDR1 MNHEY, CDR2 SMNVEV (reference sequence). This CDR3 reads CASSLLTSGLYNEQFF. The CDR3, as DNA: TGTGCCAGCAGTCTTCTCACTAGCGGGCTTTACAATGAGCAGTTCTTC.

The CDR3 region has the DNA TGTGCCAGCAGCTTAGCGGGGGGGCCCGTCGGGGAGCTGTTTTTT. As protein: CASSLAGGPVGELFF. J is TRBJ2-2 and V is TRBV13; 8 nucleotides match TRBD2. V shed 1 base, J shed 7 bases, and the junction held 5 bases outside the gene matches. The CDR3 covers 15 residues. From germline, CDR1 is PRHDT and CDR2 FYEKMQ (reference sequence).

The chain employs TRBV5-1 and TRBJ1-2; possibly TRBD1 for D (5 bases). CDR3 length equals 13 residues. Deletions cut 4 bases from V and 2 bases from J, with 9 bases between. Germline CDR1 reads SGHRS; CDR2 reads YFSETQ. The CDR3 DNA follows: TGCGCCAGCAGCCCCTCAGGGAACTATGGCTACACCTTC. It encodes CASSPSGNYGYTF.

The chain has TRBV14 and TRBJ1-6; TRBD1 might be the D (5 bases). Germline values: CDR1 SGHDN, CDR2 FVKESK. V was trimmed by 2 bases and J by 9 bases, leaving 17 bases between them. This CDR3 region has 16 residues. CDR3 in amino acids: CASSQIGLGGGSPLHF. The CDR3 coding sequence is TGTGCCAGCAGCCAAATTGGGCTAGGCGGGGGTTCACCCCTCCACTTT. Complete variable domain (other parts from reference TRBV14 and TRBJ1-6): EAGVTQFPSHSVIEKGQTVTLRCDPISGHDNLYWYRRVMGKEIKFLLHFVKESKQDESGMPNNRFLAERTGGTYSTLKVQPAELEDSGVYFCASSQIGLGGGSPLHFGNGTRLTVT.

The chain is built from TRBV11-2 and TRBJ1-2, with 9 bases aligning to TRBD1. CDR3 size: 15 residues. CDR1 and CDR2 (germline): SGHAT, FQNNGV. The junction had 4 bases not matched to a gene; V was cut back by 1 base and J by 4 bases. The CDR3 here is CASSLAQGAGYGYTF. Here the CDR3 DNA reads TGTGCCAGCAGCTTAGCACAGGGGGCGGGCTATGGCTACACCTTC.

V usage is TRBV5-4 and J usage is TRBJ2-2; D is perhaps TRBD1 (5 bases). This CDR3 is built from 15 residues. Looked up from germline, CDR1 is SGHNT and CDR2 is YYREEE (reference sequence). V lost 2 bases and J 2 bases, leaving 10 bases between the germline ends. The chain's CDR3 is CASSLDSINTGELFF. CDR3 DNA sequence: TGTGCCAGCAGCTTAGACAGTATTAACACCGGGGAGCTGTTTTTT.

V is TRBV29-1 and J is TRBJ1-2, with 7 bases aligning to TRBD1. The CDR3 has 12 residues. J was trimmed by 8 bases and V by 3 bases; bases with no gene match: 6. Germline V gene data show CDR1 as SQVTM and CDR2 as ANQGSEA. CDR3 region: CSVDRTGEGYTF. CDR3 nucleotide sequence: TGCAGCGTTGATAGAACAGGGGAAGGCTACACCTTC.

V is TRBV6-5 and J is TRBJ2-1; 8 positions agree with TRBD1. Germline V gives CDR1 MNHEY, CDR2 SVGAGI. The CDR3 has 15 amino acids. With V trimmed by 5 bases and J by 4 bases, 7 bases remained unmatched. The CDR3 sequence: CASSPTGGPYNEQFF. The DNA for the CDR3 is TGTGCCAGCAGTCCTACAGGGGGACCTTACAATGAGCAGTTCTTC.

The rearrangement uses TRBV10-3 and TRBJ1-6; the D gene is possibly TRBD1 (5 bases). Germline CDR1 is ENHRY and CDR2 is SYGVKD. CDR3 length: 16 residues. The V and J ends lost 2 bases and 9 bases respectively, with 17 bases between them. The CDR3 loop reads CAISEAGGRGGSPLHF. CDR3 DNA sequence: TGTGCCATCAGTGAGGCCGGGGGACGAGGAGGTTCACCCCTCCACTTT.